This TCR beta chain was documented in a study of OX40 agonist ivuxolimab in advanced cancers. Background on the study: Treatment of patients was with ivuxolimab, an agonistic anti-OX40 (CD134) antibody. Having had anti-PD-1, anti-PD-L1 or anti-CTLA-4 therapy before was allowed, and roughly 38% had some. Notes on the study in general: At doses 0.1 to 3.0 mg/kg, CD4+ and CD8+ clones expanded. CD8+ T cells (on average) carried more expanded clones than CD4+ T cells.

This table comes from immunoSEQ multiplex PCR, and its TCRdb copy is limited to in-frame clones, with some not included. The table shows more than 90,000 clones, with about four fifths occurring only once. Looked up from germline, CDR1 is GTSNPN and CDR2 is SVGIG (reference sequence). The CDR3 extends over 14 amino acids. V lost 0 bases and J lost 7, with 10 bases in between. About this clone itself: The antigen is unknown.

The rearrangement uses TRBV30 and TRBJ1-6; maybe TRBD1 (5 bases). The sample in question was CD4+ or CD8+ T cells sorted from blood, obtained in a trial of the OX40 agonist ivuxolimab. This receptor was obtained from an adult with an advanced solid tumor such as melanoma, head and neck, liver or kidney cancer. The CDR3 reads CAWSVKGKNSPLHF. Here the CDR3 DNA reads TGTGCCTGGAGTGTTAAGGGGAAGAATTCACCCCTCCACTTT.